These 11 T cell receptor beta chains were all obtained from the same sample, sequenced in a study of blood T cell repertoires in COVID-19. TCRdb's table, derived via immunoSEQ multiplex PCR, lists solely in-frame clones and lacks some. Of under 550,000 clones in the sample, about 87% were seen once. Sequencing input: peripheral blood. These receptor sequences come from a man younger than 35 with COVID-19, enrolled during active disease.

In the case of this clone: The sample carries other DNA sequences with the same CDR3. The rearrangement links TRBV11-3 to TRBJ2-1, with a weak D call TRBD2 (5 bases). The germline gives CDR1 SGHNT, CDR2 YENEEA. This CDR3 comprises 15 residues. V was pared by 1 base and J by 4 bases, with 11 bases between. The CDR3 loop reads CASSLGGQSYNEQFF. CDR3 nucleotides: TGTGCCAGCAGCTTAGGCGGGCAAAGTTACAATGAGCAGTTCTTC.

The chain joins TRBV6-2 or TRBV6-3 to TRBJ2-7; 9 nucleotides match TRBD2. The germline gives CDR1 MNHEY, CDR2 SVGEGT. The CDR3 contains 18 residues. V dropped 2 bases and J dropped 3; count of bases not matched to a gene: 14. The DNA of the CDR3 is TGTGCCAGCAGTTACCCCTCCAGTGGTCTAGCGGGGATCTACGAGCAGTACTTC. It translates to CASSYPSSGLAGIYEQYF.

The chain employs TRBV11-3 and TRBJ1-1, with 8 nucleotides matching TRBD1. The CDR3 contains 14 residues. CDR1 and CDR2 (germline): SGHNT, YENEEA. V lost 5 bases, J lost 6 bases, and 8 bases stayed unmatched. The CDR3 region has the DNA TGTGCCAGCAGCCCTAGAGACAGGGGCGCTGAAGCTTTCTTT. Residues: CASSPRDRGAEAFF. Using reference TRBV11-3 and TRBJ1-1 for the parts outside the CDR3, the full variable domain is EAGVVQSPRYKIIEKKQPVAFWCNPISGHNTLYWYLQNLGQGPELLIRYENEEAVDDSQLPKDRFSAERLKGVDSTLKIQPAELGDSAVYLCASSPRDRGAEAFFGQGTRLTVV.

The chain uses TRBV6-5 and TRBJ1-2; D is undetermined. CDR1 and CDR2 (germline): MNHEY, SVGAGI. The CDR3 consists of 13 residues. V lost 5 bases, J lost 4 bases, and 11 bases lay in between. As DNA, the CDR3 is TGTGCCAGCAGTCCCCAGGCCGGCTATGGCTACACCTTC. Translation: CASSPQAGYGYTF.

As for this clone: The sample holds other DNA sequences that translate to the same CDR3. This chain joins TRBV7-9 and TRBJ1-1, with D possibly TRBD1 on 5 matching bases. V dropped 1 base and J dropped 5 bases, with 8 bases sitting between them. Germline V lookup: CDR1 SEHNR, CDR2 FQNEAQ (reference sequence). The CDR3 runs to 13 residues. As DNA, the CDR3 is TGTGCCAGCAGCTTAGGGGGCGGTACTGAAGCTTTCTTT. Translating it yields CASSLGGGTEAFF.

V is TRBV7-2 and J is TRBJ1-1; perhaps TRBD1 as D (5 bases). Germline V gene sequence: CDR1 SGHTA, CDR2 FQGNSA. The CDR3 is made up of 13 amino acids. V gave up 1 base and J gave up 7 bases, with 10 bases separating them. CDR3: CASSLDQRGEAFF. The CDR3 DNA sequence: TGTGCCAGCAGCTTAGATCAAAGGGGTGAAGCTTTCTTT.

V gene TRBV11-2 combines with J gene TRBJ1-6; D gene ambiguous. The V end lost 11 bases, the J end lost 0 bases, and 17 bases lay between the germline ends. Germline V lookup: CDR1 SGHAT, CDR2 FQNNGV. CDR3 length: 16 residues. The DNA for the CDR3 is TGTGCCTCCGGAGTCGACGGGAGCTCCTATAATTCACCCCTCCACTTT. Protein: CASGVDGSSYNSPLHF.

This chain uses TRBV7-2 with TRBJ2-5; 7 bases map to TRBD2. Per the germline V gene, CDR1 is SGHTA and CDR2 is FQGNSA. This CDR3 has 14 residues. J was trimmed by 3 bases and V by 2 bases; bases with no gene match: 3. The CDR3 DNA sequence: TGTGCCAGCAGCTTACAAGCGGGGAAAGAGACCCAGTACTTC. The encoded protein is CASSLQAGKETQYF.

V usage is TRBV6-5 and J usage is TRBJ1-5; D remains ambiguous. The CDR3 spans 13 residues. V lost 6 bases, J lost 4 bases, and 10 bases lay in between. Per germline, CDR1 MNHEY and CDR2 SVGAGI. This chain's CDR3 is CASRQSQNQPQHF. The CDR3 DNA follows: TGTGCCAGCAGGCAAAGTCAGAATCAGCCCCAGCATTTT.

This clone was seen only a few times. V usage is TRBV7-9 and J usage is TRBJ1-6; TRBD1 agrees at 8 bases. This CDR3 has 16 residues. Germline CDR1 reads SEHNR; CDR2 reads FQNEAQ (reference sequence). J was trimmed by 8 bases and V by 4 bases; bases with no gene match: 10. CDR3 protein: CASSSGGDRRDSPLHF. CDR3 nucleotides: TGTGCCAGCAGCTCGGGCGGGGACAGGCGGGATTCACCCCTCCACTTT. The full variable domain, completed using reference TRBV7-9 and TRBJ1-6, is DTGVSQNPRHKITKRGQNVTFRCDPISEHNRLYWYRQTLGQGPEFLTYFQNEAQLEKSRLLSDRFSAERPKGSFSTLEIQRTEQGDSAMYLCASSSGGDRRDSPLHFGNGTRLTVT.

The chain couples TRBV4-1 to TRBJ1-1; the match to TRBD1 covers 9 bases. Germline CDR1 and CDR2: MGHRA and YSYEKL. With V trimmed by 1 base and J by 4 bases, 4 bases remained unmatched. The CDR3 loop spans 15 amino acids. The chain's CDR3 is CASSQVGTGITEAFF. DNA for the CDR3: TGCGCCAGCAGCCAAGTAGGGACAGGGATCACTGAAGCTTTCTTT.